This entry concerns a single T cell receptor (beta chain). The CDR3 loop spans 17 amino acids. V shed 5 bases and J shed 0 bases, with 16 bases lying between them. Per the germline V gene, CDR1 is SGHTA and CDR2 is FQGNSA. Separate cDNA molecules received unique molecular identifiers, which the library attached to them. Each CDR3 protein is one row after TCRdb ran MiXCR on the RACE reads. The profile covers 350,000 to 400,000 distinct CDR3 sequences, with more than 5% appearing a single time and 5% to 6% taken by the ten largest. The entry originates in a study of human T cells and chemical hapten exposure. Whole-study context: 2% DPC was applied to around 2 cm by around 2 cm of upper inner arm skin for sensitization. Patches with 0.01% DPC went on the upper back, and the tests were read at 6 days.

Regarding time point: patch test 2, 6 weeks after DPC sensitization. Documented treatment: therapeutic diphenylcyclopropenone sensitization with weekly scalp DPC. Donation of samples came from alopecia patients who were 18 to 70 years old and suitable for DPC. The specimen comprised whole blood, sampled in connection with sensitization to the hapten diphenylcyclopropenone (DPC). This chain links TRBV7-2 with TRBJ1-4; tentatively, D is TRBD1 (5 bases). The sequence derives from a woman under 30 with alopecia areata. Some clones in this sample may be carry-over from other donors' samples. The CDR3 region is CASSPLGQRATNEKLFF. CDR3 nucleotides: TGTGCCAGCAGCCCCCTGGGGCAAAGGGCAACTAATGAAAAACTGTTTTTT.